A single sample is the source of the 5 T cell receptor beta chains below, sequenced in a study of cytomegalovirus exposure and HLA in healthy donors (dated by TCRdb to about 2017). The library was made by the immunoSEQ multiplex PCR assay. The multiplex PCR relied on a mix of 60 forward primers for TCR Vbeta segments and 13 reverse primers for TCR Jbeta segments. TCRdb re-hosts the immuneACCESS table, in-frame sequences only. Its copies lack some clones; in the studies checked, an unresolved V gene accounts for under half of them, and the cause for the rest is not known. The sample table records some 130,000 clones; around 76% of these occur just once. Roughly 7.3% of the sample is taken by the ten largest. The sequenced sample was PBMCs. These receptor sequences come from a male donor in good health and CMV-seronegative.

V and J are TRBV21-1 and TRBJ2-5; TRBD2, as called in the table, went unchecked against the DNA. TRBV21-1 is a pseudogene segment. The CDR3 runs to 17 residues. The CDR3 loop is CASSKAGGRMSKETQYF. CDR3 nucleotide sequence: TGTGCCAGCAGCAAAGCGGGGGGGCGCATGTCTAAAGAGACCCAGTACTTC.

This clone is medium-sized within its sample. The J gene is TRBJ2-1, the V gene TRBV11-2; weak D call: TRBD1 (6 bases). Per the germline V gene, CDR1 is SGHAT and CDR2 is FQNNGV. V was clipped by 4 bases and J by 7 bases, with 14 bases between them. CDR3 length: 14 residues. Here the CDR3 reads CASSSIQGWNEQFF. In nucleotides, the CDR3 is TGTGCCAGCAGCTCCATACAGGGTTGGAATGAGCAGTTCTTC. The whole variable domain, filled in from reference TRBV11-2 and TRBJ2-1, reads EAGVAQSPRYKIIEKRQSVAFWCNPISGHATLYWYQQILGQGPKLLIQFQNNGVVDDSQLPKDRFSAERLKGVDSTLKIQPAKLEDSAVYLCASSSIQGWNEQFFGPGTRLTVL.

This clone was counted only a few times. The chain carries TRBV4-3 and TRBJ2-1, with TRBD2 matching over 8 bases. V lost 0 bases to trimming and J lost 5 bases; unmatched junction nucleotides: 6. CDR3 size: 16 residues. Germline V CDR1 and CDR2: LGHNA, YSLEER. The CDR3 here is CASSQDSGGANNEQFF. CDR3 coding DNA: TGCGCCAGCAGCCAAGATTCGGGGGGGGCAAACAATGAGCAGTTCTTC.

The chain couples TRBV28 to TRBJ2-3; 8 bases line up with TRBD1. CDR1 is MDHEN, CDR2 SYDVKM, per germline. The length of the CDR3 is 19 residues. V shed 3 bases, J shed 0 bases, and the junction held 14 bases outside the gene matches. The CDR3 sequence: CASSFLDSPRDRSTDTQYF. Written as DNA, the CDR3 is TGTGCCAGCAGTTTTCTCGACTCCCCCCGGGACAGGAGCACAGATACGCAGTATTTT.

The chain employs TRBV5-6 and TRBJ2-1; a possible D gene is TRBD2 (6 bases). Germline V gives CDR1 SGHDT, CDR2 YYEEEE. The CDR3 spans 15 residues. The V gene lost 0 bases and the J gene lost 5 bases, with 12 bases spanning the gap. CDR3 coding DNA: TGTGCCAGCAGCTTGGGGCCGGGGGAGCACAATGAGCAGTTCTTC. It codes for CASSLGPGEHNEQFF.